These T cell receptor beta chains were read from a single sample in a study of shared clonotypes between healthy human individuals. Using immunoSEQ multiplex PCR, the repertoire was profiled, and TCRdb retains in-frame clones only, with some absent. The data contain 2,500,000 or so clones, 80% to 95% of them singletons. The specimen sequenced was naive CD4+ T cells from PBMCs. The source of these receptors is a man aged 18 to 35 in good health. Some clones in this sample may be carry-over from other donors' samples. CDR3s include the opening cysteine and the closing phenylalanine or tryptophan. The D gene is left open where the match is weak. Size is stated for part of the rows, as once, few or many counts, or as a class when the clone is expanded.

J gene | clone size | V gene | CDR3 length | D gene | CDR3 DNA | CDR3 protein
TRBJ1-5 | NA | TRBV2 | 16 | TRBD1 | TGTGCCAGCGCTCACCAAGGACAGGGTAGCAATCAGCCCCAGCATTTT | CASAHQGQGSNQPQHF
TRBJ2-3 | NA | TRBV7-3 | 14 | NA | TGTGCCAGCAGCTCTCTTGAGCTGTCGGATACGCAGTATTTT | CASSSLELSDTQYF
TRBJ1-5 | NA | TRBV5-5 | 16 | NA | TGTGCCAGCAGCTTGGCCGGGGAGAATAGCAATCAGCCCCAGCATTTT | CASSLAGENSNQPQHF
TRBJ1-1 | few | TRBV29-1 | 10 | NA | TGCAGCTGGTTTGACACTGAAGCTTTCTTT | CSWFDTEAFF
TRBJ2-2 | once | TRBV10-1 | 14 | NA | TGCGCCAGCAGTGAATCGAGGTGGACCGGGGAGCTGTTTTTT | CASSESRWTGELFF
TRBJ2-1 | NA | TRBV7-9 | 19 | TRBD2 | TGTGCCAGCAGCTTAGTCGCGACTAGCGGGATCTCCTCCTACAATGAGCAGTTCTTC | CASSLVATSGISSYNEQFF
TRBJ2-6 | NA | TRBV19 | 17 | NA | TGTGCCAGTAGTACGGGGGCCACCCCCTCTGGGGCCAACGTCCTGACTTTC | CASSTGATPSGANVLTF
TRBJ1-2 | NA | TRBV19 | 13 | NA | TGTGCCAGTAGTATTAGGGGAGAGTATGGCTACACCTTC | CASSIRGEYGYTF
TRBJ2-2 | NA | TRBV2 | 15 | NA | TGTGCCAGCACCCCGGAAGGGTGGGGCACCGGGGAGCTGTTTTTT | CASTPEGWGTGELFF
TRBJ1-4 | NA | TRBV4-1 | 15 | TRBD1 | TGCGCCAGCAGCCAAGGGACAGGGACTAATGAAAAACTGTTTTTT | CASSQGTGTNEKLFF
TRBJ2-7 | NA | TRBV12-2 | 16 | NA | TGTGCAAGTCGCTTACAGGGGGCAGCCAAAACCTACGAGCAGTACTTC | CASRLQGAAKTYEQYF
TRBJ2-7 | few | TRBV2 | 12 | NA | TGTGCCAGCACAGGGGAATCCTACGAGCAGTACTTC | CASTGESYEQYF
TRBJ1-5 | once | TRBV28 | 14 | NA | TGTGCCAGCAGACCTTCCGGGACACGACAGCCCCAGCATTTT | CASRPSGTRQPQHF
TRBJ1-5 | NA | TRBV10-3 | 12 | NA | TGTGCCATCAGGGGAAACAATCAGCCCCAGCATTTT | CAIRGNNQPQHF
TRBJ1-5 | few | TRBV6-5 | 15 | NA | TGTGCCAGCAGTTATACCGGGAGGGGAAATCAGCCCCAGCATTTT | CASSYTGRGNQPQHF
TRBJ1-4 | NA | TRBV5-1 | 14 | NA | TGCGCCAGCAGCTTGGCCGTGGCAGGGAGGGAACTGTTTTTT | CASSLAVAGRELFF
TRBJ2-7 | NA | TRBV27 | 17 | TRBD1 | TGTGCCAGCAGTTTATCCCGACTTCGGGACAGGGACTACGAGCAGTACTTC | CASSLSRLRDRDYEQYF
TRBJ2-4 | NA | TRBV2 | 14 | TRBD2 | TGTGCCAGCAGTGACCCAGGGACTAGCGGGGGCGGGTACTTC | CASSDPGTSGGGYF
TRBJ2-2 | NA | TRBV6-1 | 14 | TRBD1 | TGTGCCAGCAGCAGGGGGTGGGACACCGGGGAGCTGTTTTTT | CASSRGWDTGELFF
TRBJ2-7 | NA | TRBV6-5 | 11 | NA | TGTGCCAGCATATTTGTGAACGAGCAGTACTTC | CASIFVNEQYF
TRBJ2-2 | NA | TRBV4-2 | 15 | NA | TGTGCCAGCAGCCAAGATCAATCCCGCACCGGGGAGCTGTTTTTT | CASSQDQSRTGELFF
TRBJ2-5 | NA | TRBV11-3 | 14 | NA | TGTGCCAGCAGCCCCGACAGGCAACAAGAGACCCAGTACTTC | CASSPDRQQETQYF
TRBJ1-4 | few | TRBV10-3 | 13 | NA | TGTGCCATCCAAGGGGCAACTAATGAAAAACTGTTTTTT | CAIQGATNEKLFF
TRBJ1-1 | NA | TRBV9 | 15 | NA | TGTGCCAGCAGCGTAGTTACATTGGGGGGTCAAGAAGCTTTCTTT | CASSVVTLGGQEAFF
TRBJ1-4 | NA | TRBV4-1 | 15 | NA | TGCGCCAGCAGCCAAGATCCGGGTCTGGAGTCAAAACTGTTTTTT | CASSQDPGLESKLFF
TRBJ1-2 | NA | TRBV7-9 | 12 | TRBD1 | TGTGCCAGCAGCTGGGGACAGGGACGCTACACCTTC | CASSWGQGRYTF
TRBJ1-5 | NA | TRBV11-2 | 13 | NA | TGTGCCAGCAGCTTAGACAGGGGTCAGCCCCAGCATTTT | CASSLDRGQPQHF
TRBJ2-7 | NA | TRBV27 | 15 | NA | TGTGCCAGCAGCTCCGCGCCGCCCAACCACTACGAGCAGTACTTC | CASSSAPPNHYEQYF